This passage covers 5 T cell receptor beta chains from one sample sequenced in a study of breast tumors, draining lymph nodes, adjacent tissues. TCRdb re-analysed the multiplex PCR reads in MiXCR, keeping a single row per CDR3 protein. The table records approximately 250,000 distinct CDR3 sequences, approximately 36% of them present only once. Samples came from axillary lymph nodes draining the breast cancer. Sequencing used axillary lymph node tissue. These receptors came from a female donor with breast cancer. Some clones in this sample may be carry-over from other donors' samples.

In this sample, this clonotype turned up many times. The chain employs TRBV9 and TRBJ1-2; D is unclear. In germline, CDR1 is SGDLS, CDR2 YYNGEE. V was shortened by 0 bases and J by 7 bases, with 10 bases between the two germline ends. The CDR3 spans 13 residues. The CDR3 here is CASSVGGFGGYTF. CDR3 coding DNA: TGTGCCAGCAGCGTAGGAGGGTTTGGTGGCTACACCTTC.

This clonotype was picked up many times. The rearrangement links TRBV14 to TRBJ2-2, with D unclear. V gave up 2 bases and J gave up 4 bases, with 17 bases separating them. This CDR3 is 17 amino acids long. The germline CDR1 and CDR2 sequences are SGHDN and FVKESK. As DNA, the CDR3 is TGTGCCAGCAGCCAATCCGAGTATGATCAGGTCACCGGGGAGCTGTTTTTT. Translating gives CASSQSEYDQVTGELFF. The full variable domain, rest sourced from reference TRBV14 and TRBJ2-2, is EAGVTQFPSHSVIEKGQTVTLRCDPISGHDNLYWYRRVMGKEIKFLLHFVKESKQDESGMPNNRFLAERTGGTYSTLKVQPAELEDSGVYFCASSQSEYDQVTGELFFGEGSRLTVL.

This chain joins TRBV7-8 and TRBJ1-5, with TRBD1 matching over 8 bases. Trimming removed 3 bases from V and 1 base from J; junction bases left unmatched: 11. Germline V gene lookup returns CDR1 SGHVS and CDR2 FQNEAQ. The CDR3 runs to 18 residues. The chain's CDR3 is CASSFRVQGGVSNQPQHF. The DNA of the CDR3 is TGTGCCAGCAGCTTTAGGGTACAGGGGGGTGTAAGCAATCAGCCCCAGCATTTT.

This clonotype was seen repeatedly, ten times or more. The chain joins TRBV20-1 to TRBJ2-7; D is unclear. This CDR3 spans 12 amino acids. Germline CDR1 is DFQATT and CDR2 is SNEGSKA (reference sequence). Trimming left V 6 bases short and J 0 bases short, with 9 bases between. The chain's CDR3 is CSALSSSYEQYF. In nucleotides, the CDR3 is TGCAGTGCCCTTAGCAGCTCCTACGAGCAGTACTTC.

This clonotype appeared many times. The J gene is TRBJ2-1, the V gene TRBV19; D perhaps matches TRBD1 (5 bases). This CDR3 has 14 residues. Germline assignment: CDR1 LNHDA and CDR2 SQIVND (reference sequence). V lost 4 bases and J lost 3, with 10 bases in between. In nucleotides, the CDR3 is TGTGCCAGTAGTAAGGGGCTTAACTACAATGAGCAGTTCTTC. The encoded protein is CASSKGLNYNEQFF.